This TCR beta chain was recorded in a study of cytomegalovirus exposure and HLA in healthy donors (dated by TCRdb to 2016 to 2017). Context from the whole study: In an earlier analysis of 587 of the donors, about 260 Gb of sequence data and 117 million unique TCR beta sequences from approximately 180 million T cells were reported. An early release covering approximately 600 HLA-typed donors comprised about 320 gigabases of sequencing data and 65 million to 100 million unique TCR sequences. Among the roughly 400 genotyped donors, approximately 81% belonged to the genetic ancestry cluster associated with self-reported Caucasian donors. The study aimed to test whether signatures of past pathogen exposure could be identified by cataloging public T cell receptors. The study profiled the T cell repertoires of more than 500 subjects by immunosequencing and related them to cytomegalovirus serostatus. Besides the first cohort of about 730 subjects, a separate validation cohort made up of 95 to 150 different subjects was used. To predict cytomegalovirus infection status, the study brought together high-throughput TCR immunosequencing, statistical association of individual TCRs with disease status, and machine learning. A later analysis re-examined previously published TCR beta repertoires from 600 to 700 donors and added high-resolution HLA genotyping to investigate patterns of TCR occurrence. In the later analysis, no new phenotypic data were used to find candidate immune exposures; instead, reliance was placed on TCR beta sequences and their occurrence across donors. In an earlier analysis of about 590 of the donors, high-throughput TCR beta sequencing was used to judge whether each TCR beta V gene segment behaved as functional or pseudogenic. Alongside the repertoire data, information on donor age, sex, ethnicity and CMV serostatus was compiled. In a later genetic analysis, genome-wide SNP genotypes for about 65% of the roughly 700 donors were used, and that subset was treated as a discovery cohort. All discovery cohort repertoires had been generated on a single sequencing platform. Class I and class II HLA loci were covered by the typing at four-digit resolution. The number of typed donors differed by locus: 629-630 for A, B, C, DRB1 and DQB1; 500 to 550 for DQA1; approximately 600 for DPA1; and around 450 for DPB1. About five DR-DQ haplotypes were treated as single units for association and clustering because of strong linkage in the cohort. Among about 360 genotyped donors of the cohort, an average of approximately 240,000 unique TCR beta nucleotide sequences were sequenced per donor, about a sixth of them non-productive.

The cohort consisted of some 730 healthy bone marrow donors. At the time of sampling, all cohort members were nominally healthy, though unrecorded immune exposures were likely present. The donor was CMV seronegative and was included in the group of a few hundred seronegative cohort members. Every donor gave a peripheral blood sample, and the peripheral blood mononuclear cells from that sample were used for TCR beta sequencing. Genomic DNA was extracted from the blood cell samples with the Qiagen DNeasy Blood Extraction Kit. The library was made by the immunoSEQ multiplex PCR assay. For the multiplex PCR, a mixture combining 60 forward primers for TCR Vbeta segments and 13 reverse primers for TCR Jbeta segments was used. Amplification of the CDR3 region of rearranged TCR beta genes was performed with a multiplex PCR assay on genomic DNA. The amplified TCR beta libraries were sequenced on the Illumina HiSeq System as 87-base-pair reads. The paper's data handling went like this. In a later analysis, some 80 million unique TCR beta chains were counted across the 500 to 850 repertoires, and roughly 9.9 million of these chains were shared by at least two donors. Raw reads were error-corrected and collapsed into unique sequences with a nearest-neighbor algorithm that merged closely related sequences to remove PCR and sequencing errors. Alignment of CDR3 sequences to IMGT reference sequences was used to assign V, D and J gene segments. For a sequence to be retained, a match of at least six nucleotides to both a V gene segment and a J gene segment was required. A rearrangement was called productive if the CDR3 had no stop codons and remained in frame with V and J, and every other rearrangement was called non-productive. CDR3 was defined according to IMGT convention as the region running from the second conserved V-encoded cysteine to the conserved J-encoded phenylalanine. Sequences without an unambiguous match to a single V gene segment were excluded from the earlier analysis of about 630 of the donors. An earlier analysis of over 450 of the donors classified V segments as functional when productive rearrangements were above 56.7% and as segregating when the standard deviation between donors was above 5%. A statistical classification framework was built for diagnosing cytomegalovirus status from the catalog of TCR beta chain sequences. A later analysis assigned V and J genes by comparing TCR nucleotide sequences with IMGT/GENE-DB human TR gene sequences. Using the TCRdist pipeline, a later analysis assigned CDR3 sequences along with most-parsimonious VDJ recombination scenarios. In a later analysis, each TCR beta chain was defined by its CDR3 amino acid sequence together with its V-gene family, and reads without a unique V-gene family were excluded. To address suspected cross-contamination and a sequencing artifact, a later analysis removed roughly 640 highly shared, low-generation-probability nucleotide sequences. In a later analysis, a clonal expansion index was calculated for each public chain from normalized within-repertoire ranks of inferred template counts. Generation probabilities in a later analysis came from a VDJ recombination model fitted to out-of-frame rearrangements, and those results were checked against IGoR. In a later analysis, TCR-TCR, TCR-HLA and TCR-CMV co-occurrence was scored with hypergeometric tests, and a repertoire-size bias correction was applied to TCR pairs. To estimate false discovery rates, a later analysis permuted the HLA or CMV assignments 20 times. In a later analysis, co-occurring TCRs were grouped with DBSCAN, and TCRdist sequence similarity was added when clustering was performed within HLA-allele-positive subsets. Repertoires with fewer than 30,000 or more than 120,000 public chains were left out of co-occurrence clustering, as were roughly five repertoires with anomalous nucleotide sharing. As stored in TCRdb, this immuneACCESS dataset retains in-frame rearrangements with V and J assigned. A fraction of the clones does not appear; measured against another copy, unresolved V genes explain less than half of the discrepancy, and the remainder lacks a known reason. That table gives V, J and clone size, and the DNA gave D and trimming. The sample includes 150,000 to 180,000 clones, with approximately 74% observed a single time. The ten top clones hold around 1.9% of the sample.

The paper's findings and limits, for the study overall: In vitro tests confirmed that a few of the cytomegalovirus-associated TCR beta chains recognize cytomegalovirus antigens. A later analysis found that TCR association rates varied across HLA loci, with DRB1 alleles showing the most associated TCRs and HLA-C alleles the fewest. The 87-base-pair reads could not distinguish some IMGT-functional V segments, including TRBV6-2 and TRBV6-3, so those segments were excluded. Sequencing depth was assumed to be roughly uniform across donors in the presence/absence analyses, though that assumption may not hold. The earlier analysis of approximately 540 of the donors excluded over 15 rarely observed V segments, including chromosome 9 orphons, because counts were too low. Broadly in line with IMGT annotations, most TCR beta V segments showed up in productive rearrangements about 87% or about 30% of the time in an earlier analysis of around 550 of the donors. In a later analysis, several top co-occurrence clusters were reported to appear linked to parvovirus B19, influenza, CMV and Epstein-Barr virus. It was suggested by the authors that the approach could potentially be generalized to other disease states and immunological phenotypes. Because HLA typing was unavailable for some donors at each locus, only the typed subset was used in association tests. The study listed 150 to 200 TCR beta chains as associated with cytomegalovirus. In a later analysis, HLA-associated TCR beta chains were found to be more clonally expanded and to have lower generation probabilities than equally common non-associated chains. Linkage disequilibrium might explain the correlated functional status among segregating V segments, but an unknown experimental factor could not be excluded. According to a later genetic analysis, donors in an Asian-associated ancestry cluster had fewer N-insertions in productive TCRs than the approximately 670-donor mean. Assigning TCR associations to individual alleles was difficult when HLA alleles, especially DR and DQ, strongly co-occurred. The cohort was sequenced for TCR beta chains only, and without alpha or paired-chain data the features that could be detected were limited. The sequencing pipeline was judged likely to have produced a cluster of highly shared sequence variants as a technical artifact. A further reported finding was that TCR beta sequences accurately predicted the HLA-A and HLA-B alleles for most subjects in the first cohort. Cytomegalovirus status was reported to be diagnosed by the classifier with high specificity and sensitivity in both the original and validation cohorts. Most TCR sequences were observed very rarely across donors, whereas some public TCRs were present in many individuals. In a later genetic analysis, a missense DCLRE1C variant was associated with V-gene and J-gene trimming of TCR beta chains, and the association was replicated in an independent cohort. Immune exposure information for the cohort was limited to CMV serostatus. A later analysis associated 15,000 to 20,000 TCR beta sequences with specific HLA alleles at a false discovery rate of 0.05. A later analysis found that most CMV-associated TCR beta chains appeared HLA-restricted, with HLA associations seemingly driven largely by CMV exposure.

CDR1 MNHEY and CDR2 SMNVEV were looked up in the germline V gene (reference sequence). For this chain, trimming is 2 bases at the V end and 5 bases at the J end, and the number of junction bases without a gene match is 8. The CDR3 runs 16 amino acids, cysteine and phenylalanine included. The only DNA kept is the CDR3, 48 bases in frame from the first base. Concerning this clone: It has no known antigen specificity. No qualities accompany the bases; no much larger clone lies one base away.

The clonotype was recovered from a man aged 25 to 40 in good health and CMV-seronegative. Sequenced sample: PBMCs. The chain is assembled from TRBV27 and TRBJ1-5, and TRBD1 aligns with 8 junction nucleotides. The DNA reads TGTGCCAGCAGTTTAAACGGTCAGGGGGCTGATCAGCCCCAGCATTTT. This codes for CASSLNGQGADQPQHF.